These 5 T cell receptor beta chains share one sample of origin, sequenced in a study of blood T cell repertoires in COVID-19 (dated by TCRdb to the early 2020s). Library prep was done by the immunoSEQ multiplex PCR assay. The clones in this table, taken by TCRdb from immuneACCESS, are in-frame only. Not every clone is retained; where verified, under half of the shortfall comes from an unresolved V gene, and the cause of the rest is unknown. The sample table records 150,000 to 200,000 clones; about 84% of these occur just once. The top ten clonotypes cover over 9.5% of the sample. Sequencing used PBMCs or T cells enriched from blood (not recorded which). All receptors derive from a man in his fifties or sixties who had recovered from COVID-19.

The chain combines TRBV3-1 (or the pseudogene TRBV3-2) with TRBJ1-1; D possibly corresponds to TRBD1 (6 bases). The V gene lost 4 bases and the J gene lost 1 base, with 10 bases spanning the gap. The CDR3 sequence is 14 residues long. The germline CDR1 and CDR2 sequences are LGHDT and YNNKEL (reference sequence). The CDR3 loop is CASSPGHGNTEAFF. The CDR3 DNA reads as TGTGCCAGCAGCCCGGGACATGGGAACACTGAAGCTTTCTTT.

This clone is a singleton in its sample. The V and J genes are TRBV5-8 and TRBJ1-2; 8 bases match TRBD1. This CDR3 has 16 residues. Losses at the gene ends were 4 bases for V and 2 bases for J; bases not matched to a gene: 10. Germline-derived CDR1 and CDR2 are SGHTS and YDEGEE. The CDR3: CASSGYWQGANYGYTF. Here the CDR3 DNA reads TGTGCCAGCAGCGGCTATTGGCAGGGGGCAAACTATGGCTACACCTTC. The whole variable domain, remainder taken from reference TRBV5-8 and TRBJ1-2, is EAGVTQSPTHLIKTRGQQATLRCSPISGHTSVYWYQQALGLGLQFLLWYDEGEERNRGNFPPRFSGRQFPNYSSELNVNALELEDSALYLCASSGYWQGANYGYTFGSGTRLTVV.

J is TRBJ2-3 and V is TRBV10-3; D is ambiguous. There are 15 residues in the CDR3. CDR1 ENHRY and CDR2 SYGVKD come from the germline V gene. V lost 4 bases to trimming and J lost 6 bases, with 17 bases between them. The CDR3 coding sequence is TGTGCCATCAGTGGCCGACTTCCCAACCAGGATACGCAGTATTTT. Translated, it gives CAISGRLPNQDTQYF.

The V and J genes are TRBV30 and TRBJ1-2, with 8 bases aligning to TRBD1. The CDR3 runs to 16 residues. Germline V gene lookup returns CDR1 GTSNPN and CDR2 SVGIG (reference sequence). V shed 2 bases, J shed 1 base, and the junction held 9 bases outside the gene matches. The DNA of the CDR3 is TGTGCCTGGAGTCCGCTTAGGACAGGGAATAACTATGGCTACACCTTC. It yields the protein CAWSPLRTGNNYGYTF.

The V call is TRBV27, the J call TRBJ1-4; no definite D call. In germline, CDR1 is MNHEY, CDR2 SMNVEV (reference sequence). V gave up 1 base and J gave up 8 bases, with 11 bases separating them. There are 14 residues in the CDR3. The CDR3 reads CASSLFGVGEKLFF. Written as DNA, the CDR3 is TGTGCCAGCAGTTTATTCGGAGTAGGCGAAAAACTGTTTTTT.